These 14 T cell receptor beta chains originate from one sample sequenced in a study of blood T cell repertoires in COVID-19. Some clones are missing from TCRdb's copy, which holds only in-frame ones; the method was immunoSEQ multiplex PCR. The table records fewer than 450,000 clones, roughly 87% of them present only once. The sequenced sample was PBMCs or T cells enriched from blood (not recorded which). These receptor sequences come from a man younger than 30 who had recovered from COVID-19.

On this clone itself: The sample has other DNA sequences that encode this CDR3 too. This chain links TRBV28 with TRBJ2-7; D gene ambiguous. The ends were cut back, 5 bases at V and 6 bases at J, with 8 bases in the middle. CDR1 MDHEN and CDR2 SYDVKM come from the germline V gene. The CDR3 has 11 amino acids. As DNA, the CDR3 is TGTGCCAGCAGTGCTACGGGCGAGCAGTACTTC. It codes for CASSATGEQYF.

The chain links TRBV9 to TRBJ1-4; unclear D gene. Between the trimmed V and J ends, which lost 0 bases and 4 bases, there was a span of 10 bases. The CDR3 is 15 residues long. CDR1 is SGDLS, CDR2 YYNGEE, per germline. Written as DNA, the CDR3 is TGTGCCAGCAGCGTAGAAGCCGGTCTTAATGAAAAACTGTTTTTT. Amino acids: CASSVEAGLNEKLFF.

V and J are TRBV10-1 and TRBJ1-6, with D uncertain. CDR3 length: 13 residues. CDR1 and CDR2 (germline): WNHNN, SYGVQD (reference sequence). V shed 4 bases and J shed 9 bases, with 10 bases lying between them. CDR3 in amino acids: CASSAGQVSPLHF. The CDR3 nucleotides are TGCGCCAGCAGTGCAGGTCAAGTTTCACCCCTCCACTTT.

The chain employs TRBV28 and TRBJ1-6, with D maybe TRBD1 (6 bases). Germline assignment: CDR1 MDHEN and CDR2 SYDVKM. The CDR3 extends over 15 amino acids. Trimming pared 8 bases from V and 1 base from J, leaving 12 bases between. In nucleotides, the CDR3 is TGTGCCAGCCGAGTCCAGGGGTCCTATAATTCACCCCTCCACTTT. Its protein is CASRVQGSYNSPLHF.

The chain uses TRBV28 and TRBJ2-7, with D perhaps TRBD1 (7 bases). Germline V gene data show CDR1 as MDHEN and CDR2 as SYDVKM. CDR3 length equals 16 residues. V was trimmed by 3 bases and J by 3 bases, leaving 18 bases between them. Here the CDR3 DNA reads TGTGCCAGCAGTTTTTCTTGGGGGGACAGAGGCTACGAGCAGTACTTC. Translation gives CASSFSWGDRGYEQYF.

V and J are TRBV7-6 and TRBJ2-7, with TRBD2 matching over 14 bases. The CDR3 loop spans 15 amino acids. Germline assignment: CDR1 SGHVS and CDR2 FNYEAQ. Trimming at V came to 6 bases and at J to 5 bases, leaving 6 bases not matched to a gene. CDR3 amino acids: CASRKGTSGSHEQYF. Written as DNA, the CDR3 is TGTGCCAGCAGGAAAGGGACTAGCGGGAGTCACGAGCAGTACTTC.

J is TRBJ2-2 and V is TRBV19; a possible D gene is TRBD1 (5 bases). The CDR3 length is 13 residues. Germline V gene data show CDR1 as LNHDA and CDR2 as SQIVND (reference sequence). The V end lost 5 bases, the J end lost 5 bases, and 9 bases lay between the germline ends. The CDR3 DNA reads TGTGCCAGTAGTCCGACAGAAACCGGGGAGCTGTTTTTT. This gives the protein CASSPTETGELFF. Full variable domain (outside the CDR3, taken from reference TRBV19 and TRBJ2-2): DGGITQSPKYLFRKEGQNVTLSCEQNLNHDAMYWYRQDPGQGLRLIYYSQIVNDFQKGDIAEGYSVSREKKESFPLTVTSAQKNPTAFYLCASSPTETGELFFGEGSRLTVL.

V usage is TRBV3-1 (or the pseudogene TRBV3-2) and J usage is TRBJ1-1; possible D gene TRBD1, 6 bases. The CDR3 has 11 amino acids. Germline values: CDR1 LGHDT, CDR2 YNNKEL (reference sequence). V gave up 4 bases and J gave up 11 bases, with 11 bases separating them. CDR3 nucleotides: TGTGCCAGCAGCCTAGGGACACATGCTTTCTTT. Translating it yields CASSLGTHAFF.

The table lists this clone with a count of one. In DNA form, the CDR3 reads TGCGCCAGCAACGGACTAGCGGGGTACAATGAGCAGTTCTTC. Amino acid sequence: CASNGLAGYNEQFF. The chain employs TRBV10-2 and TRBJ2-1; TRBD2 agrees at 12 bases. Germline-derived CDR1 and CDR2 are WSHSY and SAAADI. The V and J ends lost 7 bases and 4 bases, in that order; junction bases with no gene match: 2. This CDR3 has 14 amino acids.

A single count supports this clone. This chain uses TRBV27 with TRBJ2-1; a weak D match, TRBD2 (7 bases). The V and J ends lost 2 bases and 9 bases respectively, with 14 bases between them. The CDR3 is made up of 14 amino acids. Germline CDR1 is MNHEY and CDR2 is SMNVEV (reference sequence). CDR3 DNA: TGTGCCAGCAGTTTAAGTCGGGGGGCGCCTGAGCAGTTCTTC. Protein sequence: CASSLSRGAPEQFF.

This sequence joins TRBV2 and TRBJ1-1; no firm D call. The CDR3 spans 11 residues. The germline V gene encodes CDR1 SNHLY and CDR2 FYNNEI. Trimming took off 6 bases at V and 3 bases at J, with 5 bases between the two ends. The CDR3 nucleotides read TGTGCCAGCAGCCGTTACACTGAAGCTTTCTTT. This codes for CASSRYTEAFF.

This rearrangement joins TRBV27 to TRBJ1-2; the D is unclear. Trimming took 6 bases from V and 2 from J, leaving 10 bases between them. The length of the CDR3 is 13 residues. CDR1 is MNHEY and CDR2 is SMNVEV in the germline V gene (reference sequence). CDR3 protein: CASRQQINYGYTF. The CDR3 nucleotides are TGTGCCAGCAGGCAACAAATCAACTATGGCTACACCTTC.

The chain has TRBV7-9 and TRBJ2-7; unclear D gene. Germline V gene lookup returns CDR1 SEHNR and CDR2 FQNEAQ (reference sequence). This CDR3 is built from 15 residues. Trimming took 0 bases from V and 3 from J, leaving 12 bases between them. In DNA form, the CDR3 reads TGTGCCAGCAGCTTAGCGCTTCAGGCTGGCTACGAGCAGTACTTC. Encoded protein: CASSLALQAGYEQYF.

The chain combines TRBV7-9 with TRBJ2-1; TRBD2 matches 9 bases. This CDR3 is built from 16 residues. With 5 bases clipped from V and 0 bases from J, the junction kept 5 bases outside the gene matches. In germline, CDR1 is SEHNR, CDR2 FQNEAQ (reference sequence). CDR3: CASSPPSGTSYNEQFF. In DNA form, the CDR3 reads TGTGCCAGCAGCCCCCCTAGCGGGACCTCCTACAATGAGCAGTTCTTC. Full variable domain (outside the CDR3, taken from reference TRBV7-9 and TRBJ2-1): DTGVSQNPRHKITKRGQNVTFRCDPISEHNRLYWYRQTLGQGPEFLTYFQNEAQLEKSRLLSDRFSAERPKGSFSTLEIQRTEQGDSAMYLCASSPPSGTSYNEQFFGPGTRLTVL.